The table lists the clone carrying this T cell receptor (beta chain) with a few counts. Its antigen is undetermined. The CDR3 contains 12 residues. V lost 5 bases and J 10 bases, leaving 10 bases between the germline ends. CDR1 SGDLS and CDR2 YYNGEE come from the germline V gene. The data are from a study of T cells in Graves' hyperthyroidism and ophthalmopathy. Across the study: Before any treatment, at initial diagnosis, peripheral blood was collected.

Aged 18 to 65, the patients had hyperthyroidism that was newly diagnosed and had lasted under 2 months. Findings and caveats of the study: For ophthalmopathy, model prediction preceded onset by a median about six months.

TCR beta CDR3 regions were amplified from RNA transcripts. The HTBI primer set served for first-round RT-PCR of the TCR CDR3. TCRdb redid the calling of the multiplex PCR reads with MiXCR, one entry per CDR3 protein. The sample has hundreds of thousands of distinct CDR3 sequences, roughly 15% seen once; the top ten hold 10%. Material for sequencing was blood. The chain is built from TRBV9 and TRBJ1-6; D unresolved. This TCR was sampled from a woman under 30 with Graves' hyperthyroidism. The CDR3 DNA sequence: TGTGCCAGCAGTCGACCGGGGTCACCCCTCCACTTT. Amino acid sequence: CASSRPGSPLHF.